Following are 24 T cell receptor beta chains from one sample sequenced in a study of response to subunit inactivated influenza vaccine. MiXCR, applied by TCRdb to the RT-PCR reads, yields one record per CDR3 protein. The data contain roughly 700,000 distinct CDR3 sequences, about a sixth of them singletons. The sample here was PBMCs from blood, taken 12 days after vaccination. The source is a man in his forties or fifties who received an inactivated influenza vaccine.

This clonotype was counted between two and nine times. The chain joins TRBV11-2 to TRBJ1-5, with D unresolved. The germline CDR1 and CDR2 sequences are SGHAT and FQNNGV. V lost 1 base to trimming and J lost 4 bases, with 8 bases between them. The length of the CDR3 is 14 residues. CDR3 amino acids: CASSLGLANQPQHF. In nucleotides, the CDR3 is TGTGCCAGCAGCTTAGGGTTAGCGAATCAGCCCCAGCATTTT.

Only a few counts were recorded for this clonotype. The V call is TRBV5-5, the J call TRBJ2-1; D unresolved. From germline, CDR1 is SGHKS and CDR2 YYEKEE (reference sequence). Trimming left V 4 bases short and J 2 bases short, with 13 bases between. This CDR3 spans 15 amino acids. The CDR3 here is CASSLLRGPYNEQFF. DNA of the CDR3: TGTGCCAGCAGCCTGCTTCGCGGTCCCTACAATGAGCAGTTCTTC.

This clonotype showed up just a few times. The chain joins TRBV18 to TRBJ2-7, with 13 positions matching TRBD2. Trimming removed 5 bases from V and 3 bases from J; junction bases left unmatched: 13. The germline V gene has CDR1 KGHSH and CDR2 LQKENI. The CDR3 totals 18 residues. The DNA for the CDR3 is TGTGCCAGCTCATCACGGCCGGGACTAGCGGGGACAGACTACGAGCAGTACTTC. It is translated as CASSSRPGLAGTDYEQYF.

The rearrangement joins TRBV28 to TRBJ2-5; TRBD1 agrees at 8 bases. V lost 4 bases to trimming and J lost 0 bases; unmatched junction nucleotides: 7. Per the germline V gene, CDR1 is MDHEN and CDR2 is SYDVKM. This CDR3 has 16 residues. The DNA for the CDR3 is TGTGCCAGCAGTTCAGCCGGACAGGGTTACCAAGAGACCCAGTACTTC. It codes for CASSSAGQGYQETQYF.

This clonotype was observed a handful of times. This rearrangement joins TRBV6-5 to TRBJ2-5; a weak D match, TRBD2 (6 bases). CDR1 and CDR2 (germline): MNHEY, SVGAGI. The CDR3 totals 13 residues. The V and J ends lost 2 bases and 5 bases respectively, with 9 bases between them. CDR3 protein: CASSYPGGETQYF. CDR3 nucleotides: TGTGCCAGCAGTTACCCAGGAGGGGAGACCCAGTACTTC.

This clonotype came up a few times. V usage is TRBV6-2 or TRBV6-3 and J usage is TRBJ2-2, with D unclear. This CDR3 contains 14 residues. The germline gives CDR1 MNHEY, CDR2 SVGEGT. Trimming shortened V by 4 bases and J by 8 bases, and 14 bases separated the two germline ends. CDR3 coding DNA: TGTGCCAGCAGTTTCCAGACAATACTTGGGGAGCTGTTTTTT. Amino acids: CASSFQTILGELFF.

As DNA, the CDR3 is TGCGCCAGCAGCGGCGGACAGGGGGTATATGGCTACACCTTC. Translation: CASSGGQGVYGYTF. The V and J genes are TRBV5-1 and TRBJ1-2; 10 bases fit TRBD1. The CDR3 is 14 residues long. Trimming at V came to 4 bases and at J to 5 bases, leaving 5 bases not matched to a gene. Germline V CDR1 and CDR2: SGHRS, YFSETQ.

This clonotype was detected only a few times. This CDR3 reads CSVDRGRSNQPQHF. DNA for the CDR3: TGCAGCGTGGACAGGGGGCGCAGCAATCAGCCCCAGCATTTT. The rearrangement joins TRBV29-1 to TRBJ1-5, with TRBD1 identical over 11 bases. Germline V CDR1 and CDR2: SQVTM, ANQGSEA. V shed 6 bases and J 1 base; nucleotides not matched to a gene: 2. The CDR3 spans 14 residues.

There are many counts of this clonotype. Here the CDR3 DNA reads TGTGCCAGCAGCCCGGGACAGCCAGGGCAGCCCCAGCATTTT. This gives the protein CASSPGQPGQPQHF. The chain joins TRBV7-2 to TRBJ1-5, with 7 bases matching TRBD1. CDR1 and CDR2 (germline): SGHTA, FQGNSA. The CDR3 contains 14 residues. The trim removed 5 bases at V and 7 bases at J, leaving 8 bases unmatched.

This clonotype occurred a few times. This chain joins TRBV5-1 and TRBJ1-1; no clear D gene. Deletions cut 5 bases from V and 2 bases from J, with 13 bases between. CDR1 is SGHRS, CDR2 YFSETQ, per germline. CDR3 length equals 14 residues. The DNA of the CDR3 is TGCGCCAGCAGTGCGGTGGCGGCTAACACTGAAGCTTTCTTT. Encoded protein: CASSAVAANTEAFF.

The V and J genes are TRBV12-3 or TRBV12-4 and TRBJ1-6; D is unclear. Trimming cost V 0 bases and J 0 bases, with 6 bases left between them. There are 16 residues in the CDR3. The CDR3 is CASSLARSSYNSPLHF. CDR3 DNA sequence: TGTGCCAGCAGTTTAGCCCGGAGCTCCTATAATTCACCCCTCCACTTT.

This sequence joins TRBV7-3 and TRBJ2-3; D is tentatively TRBD1 or TRBD2 (5 bases each). Trimming stripped 1 base from V and 4 bases from J, with 9 bases between. The germline V gene has CDR1 SGHTA and CDR2 FQGTGA. The CDR3 has 14 amino acids. CDR3 amino acids: CASSLRDPPDTQYF. DNA for the CDR3: TGTGCCAGCAGCTTAAGGGACCCACCAGATACGCAGTATTTT.

The chain is built from TRBV28 and TRBJ2-3; 9 bases are shared with TRBD1. This CDR3 comprises 14 residues. With 6 bases clipped from V and 5 bases from J, the junction kept 6 bases outside the gene matches. Germline V gene data show CDR1 as MDHEN and CDR2 as SYDVKM. The chain's CDR3 is CASRGQGGGDTQYF. The DNA of the CDR3 is TGTGCCAGCAGGGGACAGGGTGGGGGAGATACGCAGTATTTT.

The chain is built from TRBV20-1 and TRBJ2-1; no clear D gene. This CDR3 is built from 11 residues. Per the germline V gene, CDR1 is DFQATT and CDR2 is SNEGSKA (reference sequence). The V end lost 4 bases, the J end lost 4 bases, and 5 bases lay between the germline ends. This CDR3 is CSATVYNEQFF. CDR3 coding DNA: TGCAGTGCTACGGTATACAATGAGCAGTTCTTC.

This chain joins TRBV7-8 and TRBJ2-1; the D is unclear. The CDR3 is made up of 16 amino acids. With 1 base removed from V and 0 bases from J, the gap between germline ends came to 10 bases. The V gene's germline CDR1 is SGHVS and CDR2 FQNEAQ. CDR3 sequence reads: CASSLEVGSSYNEQFF. CDR3 in DNA: TGTGCCAGCAGCTTAGAGGTGGGAAGCTCCTACAATGAGCAGTTCTTC.

This clonotype appeared many times. The rearrangement uses TRBV28 and TRBJ1-6; no definite D call. Germline V gene data show CDR1 as MDHEN and CDR2 as SYDVKM. The CDR3 runs 13 residues. V lost 7 bases and J lost 9, with 13 bases in between. The CDR3 region is CASTRVTSSPLHF. CDR3 sequence (DNA): TGTGCCAGCACAAGGGTCACTAGTTCACCCCTCCACTTT. Full variable domain (rest looked up from reference TRBV28 and TRBJ1-6): DVKVTQSSRYLVKRTGEKVFLECVQDMDHENMFWYRQDPGLGLRLIYFSYDVKMKEKGDIPEGYSVSREKKERFSLILESASTNQTSMYLCASTRVTSSPLHFGNGTRLTVT.

This clonotype has only a few counts. CDR3 in DNA: TGCGCCAGCAGCCAAGTAGAAGCGGGGGGGCGAAATGAGCAGTTCTTC. Residues: CASSQVEAGGRNEQFF. J is TRBJ2-1 and V is TRBV4-3, with 10 bases that match TRBD2. The CDR3 has 16 residues. CDR1 and CDR2 from the germline V gene are LGHNA and YSLEER. J lost 7 bases, V lost 1 base, and 7 bases had no gene match.

This clonotype was detected a few times. This chain uses TRBV18 with TRBJ2-3; D is undetermined. CDR1 is KGHSH and CDR2 is LQKENI in the germline V gene. This CDR3 is built from 16 residues. The ends were cut back, 0 bases at V and 0 bases at J, with 10 bases in the middle. The DNA of the CDR3 is TGTGCCAGCTCACCACCGTTCCGGCCTAGCACAGATACGCAGTATTTT. Its translation is CASSPPFRPSTDTQYF.

The rearrangement uses TRBV12-3 or TRBV12-4 and TRBJ2-2, with 9 positions matching TRBD1. The CDR3 consists of 18 residues. J gave up 0 bases and V 6 bases, and 11 bases lay outside the gene matches. The CDR3 sequence is CASSASDRGLTNTGELFF. The CDR3 DNA reads TGTGCCAGCAGCGCGTCGGACAGGGGTCTGACGAACACCGGGGAGCTGTTTTTT.

The table lists this clonotype with a few counts. This chain joins TRBV2 and TRBJ2-7; 9 bases map to TRBD1. Germline V gene lookup returns CDR1 SNHLY and CDR2 FYNNEI. The CDR3 extends over 13 amino acids. V trimming: 8 bases; J trimming: 3 bases; junction bases outside the gene matches: 5. CDR3 residues: CASGDRVSYEQYF. The CDR3 DNA reads TGTGCCAGCGGGGACAGGGTAAGCTACGAGCAGTACTTC. The full variable domain, with the rest looked up from reference TRBV2 and TRBJ2-7, is EPEVTQTPSHQVTQMGQEVILRCVPISNHLYFYWYRQILGQKVEFLVSFYNNEISEKSEIFDDQFSVERPDGSNFTLKIRSTKLEDSAMYFCASGDRVSYEQYFGPGTRLTVT.

This clonotype appeared a few times. The chain combines TRBV11-2 with TRBJ2-4, with 10 bases lining up with TRBD1. J lost 6 bases, V lost 8 bases, and 4 bases had no gene match. The CDR3 is 13 amino acids. Per the germline V gene, CDR1 is SGHAT and CDR2 is FQNNGV. In DNA form, the CDR3 reads TGTGCCAGCGGGACAGGGGAAGGAAACATTCAGTACTTC. Residues: CASGTGEGNIQYF.

This clonotype was recorded a few times. The V gene is TRBV20-1, the J gene TRBJ2-7, with 12 bases matching TRBD1. Trimming at V came to 3 bases and at J to 7 bases, leaving 7 bases not matched to a gene. The CDR3 sequence is 14 residues long. Germline V gene data show CDR1 as DFQATT and CDR2 as SNEGSKA (reference sequence). The CDR3 bases are TGCAGTGCTAGCTTGGGACAGGGGGCTTATGAGCAGTACTTC. Protein: CSASLGQGAYEQYF.

This clonotype turned up a few times. The J gene is TRBJ2-3, the V gene TRBV20-1; weak D call: TRBD1 (5 bases). Trimming left V 6 bases short and J 11 bases short, with 21 bases between. The CDR3 is 13 amino acids. Germline loops: CDR1 DFQATT, CDR2 SNEGSKA (reference sequence). CDR3 sequence: CSASQGLGYGQYF. As DNA, the CDR3 is TGCAGTGCCAGCCAGGGTCTGGGATATGGGCAGTATTTT.

The chain couples TRBV27 to TRBJ1-2; D unresolved. V was clipped by 3 bases and J by 2 bases, with 10 bases between them. Per the germline V gene, CDR1 is MNHEY and CDR2 is SMNVEV (reference sequence). The CDR3 covers 14 residues. CDR3 sequence reads: CASSFHGSNYGYTF. In DNA, the CDR3 is TGTGCCAGCAGTTTTCACGGATCAAACTATGGCTACACCTTC.